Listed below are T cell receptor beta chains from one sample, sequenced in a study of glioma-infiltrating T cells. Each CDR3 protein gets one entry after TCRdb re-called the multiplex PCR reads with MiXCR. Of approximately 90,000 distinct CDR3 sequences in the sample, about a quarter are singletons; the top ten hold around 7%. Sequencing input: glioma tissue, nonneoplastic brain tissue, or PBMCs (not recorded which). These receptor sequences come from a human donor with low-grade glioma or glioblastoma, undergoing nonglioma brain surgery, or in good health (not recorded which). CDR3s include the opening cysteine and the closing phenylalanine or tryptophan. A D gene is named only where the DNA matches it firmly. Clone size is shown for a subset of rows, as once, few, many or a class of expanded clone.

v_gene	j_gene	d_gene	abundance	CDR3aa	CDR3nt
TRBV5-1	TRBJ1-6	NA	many	CASRVQGLENSPLHF	TGCGCCAGCAGAGTCCAGGGCCTCGAGAATTCACCCCTCCACTTT
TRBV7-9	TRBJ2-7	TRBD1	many	CASSSEQGRSYEQYF	TGTGCCAGCAGCTCGGAACAGGGGAGAAGCTACGAGCAGTACTTC
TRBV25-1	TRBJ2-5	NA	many	CASKRQETQYF	TGTGCCAGCAAAAGGCAGGAGACCCAGTACTTC
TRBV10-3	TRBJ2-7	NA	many	CAISVGIYEQYF	TGTGCCATCAGTGTGGGGATCTACGAGCAGTACTTC
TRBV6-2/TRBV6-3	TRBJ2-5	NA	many	CASSSRWETQYF	TGTGCCAGCAGTTCCAGATGGGAGACCCAGTACTTC
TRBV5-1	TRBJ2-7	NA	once	CASSLTNADSYEQYF	TGCGCCAGCAGCCTCACTAACGCCGACTCCTACGAGCAGTACTTC
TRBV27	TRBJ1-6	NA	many	CASTDRRGNNSPLHF	TGTGCCAGCACAGACCGCAGGGGTAACAATTCACCCCTCCACTTT
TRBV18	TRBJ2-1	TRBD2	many	CASSGLAGLYNEQFF	TGTGCCAGCTCCGGACTAGCGGGATTATACAATGAGCAGTTCTTC
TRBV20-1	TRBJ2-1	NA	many	CSAMKAATSYNEQFF	TGCAGTGCAATGAAAGCGGCAACCTCCTACAATGAGCAGTTCTTC
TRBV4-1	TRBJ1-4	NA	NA	CASSYPPGRGRNEKLFF	TGCGCCAGCAGCTACCCCCCCGGCAGGGGCCGGAATGAAAAACTGTTTTTT
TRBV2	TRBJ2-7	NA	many	CASSHPLNSYEQYF	TGTGCCAGCAGCCACCCCTTGAACTCCTACGAGCAGTACTTC
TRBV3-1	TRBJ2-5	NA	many	CASSQRETQYF	TGTGCCAGCAGCCAAAGGGAGACCCAGTACTTC
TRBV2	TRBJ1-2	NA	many	CASSANGYTF	TGTGCCAGCAGTGCCAATGGCTACACCTTC
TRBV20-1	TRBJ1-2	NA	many	CSASRTVNYGYTF	TGCAGTGCTAGTCGGACGGTTAACTATGGCTACACCTTC
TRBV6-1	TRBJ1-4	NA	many	CASSANSATNEKLFF	TGTGCCAGCAGTGCCAACAGTGCAACTAATGAAAAACTGTTTTTT
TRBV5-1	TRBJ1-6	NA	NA	CASQREVRSNSPLHF	TGCGCCAGCCAAAGGGAAGTGAGAAGTAATTCACCCCTCCACTTT
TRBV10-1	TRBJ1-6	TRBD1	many	CASSESTGPYSPLHF	TGCGCCAGCAGTGAGTCGACAGGGCCCTATTCACCCCTCCACTTT
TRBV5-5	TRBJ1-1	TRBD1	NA	CASSLLGRGTEAFF	TGTGCCAGCAGCTTGTTGGGCAGGGGGACTGAAGCTTTCTTT
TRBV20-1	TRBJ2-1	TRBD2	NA	CSARVRGRAGGHYNEQFF	TGCAGTGCTAGAGTAAGGGGCCGGGCGGGGGGGCACTACAATGAGCAGTTCTTC
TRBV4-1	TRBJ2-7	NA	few	CASSQKTGGDPYEQYF	TGCGCCAGCAGCCAAAAAACCGGAGGGGATCCTTACGAGCAGTACTTC
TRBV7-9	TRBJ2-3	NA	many	CASSTVTDTQYF	TGTGCCAGCAGCACCGTCACAGATACGCAGTATTTT
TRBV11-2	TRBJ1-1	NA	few	CASSRRVNTEAFF	TGTGCCAGCAGCCGCAGGGTGAACACTGAAGCTTTCTTT
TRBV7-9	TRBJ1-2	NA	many	CASTSPGGTYGYTF	TGTGCCAGCACGAGCCCGGGGGGGACCTATGGCTACACCTTC
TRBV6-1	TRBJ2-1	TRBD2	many	CASMGGSSYNEQFF	TGTGCCAGCATGGGCGGGAGCTCCTACAATGAGCAGTTCTTC
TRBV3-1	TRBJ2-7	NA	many	CASSQLYEQYF	TGTGCCAGCAGTCAACTCTACGAGCAGTACTTC
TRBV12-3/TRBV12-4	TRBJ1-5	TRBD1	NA	CASSFGTGNQPQHF	TGTGCCAGCAGTTTCGGGACAGGGAACCAGCCCCAGCATTTT
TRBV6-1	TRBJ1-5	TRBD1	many	CASRTNPGQSNQPQHF	TGTGCCAGCAGAACTAACCCGGGACAGAGCAATCAGCCCCAGCATTTT
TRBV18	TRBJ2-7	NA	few	CASSPLPRQTYEQYF	TGTGCCAGCTCACCCCTCCCCAGGCAAACCTACGAGCAGTACTTC
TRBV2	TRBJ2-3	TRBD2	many	CASSEVPWGLAGVADTQYF	TGTGCCAGCAGTGAAGTGCCCTGGGGACTAGCGGGAGTAGCTGATACGCAGTATTTT
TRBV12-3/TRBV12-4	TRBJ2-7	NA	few	CASRNFGGPRSYEQYF	TGTGCCAGCAGAAATTTTGGGGGCCCCAGGAGCTACGAGCAGTACTTC
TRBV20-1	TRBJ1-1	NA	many	CSARDRGFSTEAFF	TGCAGTGCTAGAGACAGGGGATTTTCGACTGAAGCTTTCTTT
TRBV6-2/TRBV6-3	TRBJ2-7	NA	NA	CASSYSGEGKEQYF	TGTGCCAGCAGTTACTCGGGGGAAGGGAAAGAGCAGTACTTC
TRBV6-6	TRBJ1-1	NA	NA	CAGSLGLQGTEAFF	TGTGCCGGCAGTTTGGGACTCCAGGGCACTGAAGCCTTCTTT
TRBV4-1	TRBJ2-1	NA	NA	CASSQVRADNEQFF	TGCGCCAGCAGCCAGGTTAGGGCTGACAATGAGCAGTTCTTC
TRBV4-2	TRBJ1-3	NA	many	CASSQDRNTIYF	TGTGCCAGCAGCCAAGATAGGAACACCATATATTTT
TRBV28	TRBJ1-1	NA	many	CASSVSRSEAFF	TGTGCCAGCAGTGTCAGTAGGTCTGAAGCTTTCTTT
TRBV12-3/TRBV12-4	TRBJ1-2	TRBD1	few	CASSLTGNYGYTF	TGTGCCAGCAGTCTGACAGGGAACTATGGCTACACCTTC
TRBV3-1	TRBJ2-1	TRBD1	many	CASSRRGQGSNEQFF	TGTGCCAGCAGCCGAAGAGGACAGGGTTCCAATGAGCAGTTCTTC
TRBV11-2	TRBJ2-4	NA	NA	CASSLNQNIQYF	TGTGCCAGCAGCTTAAATCAAAACATTCAGTACTTC
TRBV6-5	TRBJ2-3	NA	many	CASSYSGRSTDTQYF	TGTGCCAGCAGTTACTCAGGTCGTAGCACAGATACGCAGTATTTT
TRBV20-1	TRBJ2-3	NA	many	CSARGRIPGTDTQYF	TGCAGTGCTAGAGGGAGAATACCCGGCACAGATACGCAGTATTTT
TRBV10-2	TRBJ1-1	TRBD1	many	CASSETGGKNTEAFF	TGCGCCAGCAGTGAGACAGGGGGTAAGAACACTGAAGCTTTCTTT
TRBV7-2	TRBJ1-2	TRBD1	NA	CASSLTGEFGYTF	TGTGCCAGCAGCTTGACAGGGGAATTTGGCTACACCTTC
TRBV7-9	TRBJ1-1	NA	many	CASRQGLNTEAFF	TGTGCCAGCAGACAGGGACTGAACACTGAAGCTTTCTTT
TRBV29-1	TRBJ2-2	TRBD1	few	CSVGQGDGGELFF	TGCAGCGTTGGACAGGGGGATGGCGGGGAGCTGTTTTTT
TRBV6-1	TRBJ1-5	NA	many	CASSSNWDGNQPQHF	TGTGCCAGCAGTTCCAATTGGGACGGGAATCAGCCCCAGCATTTT
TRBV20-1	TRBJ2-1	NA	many	CSAKLGAAGQGQFF	TGCAGTGCTAAGTTGGGGGCGGCGGGACAAGGGCAGTTCTTC
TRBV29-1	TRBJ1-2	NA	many	CSVDRANYGYTF	TGCAGCGTTGACAGGGCTAACTATGGCTACACCTTC
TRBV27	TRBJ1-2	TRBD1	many	CATRTGGKGGYTF	TGTGCCACCCGGACAGGGGGTAAAGGTGGCTACACCTTC
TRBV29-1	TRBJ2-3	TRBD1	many	CSVPEKMTGLNTQYF	TGCAGCGTTCCCGAGAAAATGACAGGGCTAAATACGCAGTATTTT
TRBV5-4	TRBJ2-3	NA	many	CASSLEVHSTDTQYF	TGTGCCAGCAGCTTAGAGGTCCACTCCACAGATACGCAGTATTTT
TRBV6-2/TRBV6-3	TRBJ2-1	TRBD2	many	CASSYPGTSWLF	TGTGCCAGCAGTTATCCTGGGACTAGTTGGCTCTTC
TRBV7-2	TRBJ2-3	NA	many	CASSHRGARPQYF	TGTGCCAGCAGCCATAGGGGAGCTAGACCGCAGTATTTT